The clone carrying this T cell receptor beta chain appeared many times. Its antigen is as yet unknown. This sample is drawn from a study of T cell repertoires in cytomegalovirus infection. Study-wide context: Public TCR beta signatures provided an indication of both CMV infection and a matching HLA type. Study-wide points: Cumulative frequency of public TCR beta families picked out carriers of CMV plus the relevant HLA. HLA-C-restricted CMV clonotypes gave the most frequent clonotype in two of eight donors.

TCRdb re-analysed the reads in MiXCR, keeping a single row per CDR3 protein. The sample has some 440,000 distinct CDR3 sequences; approximately 32% are singletons. The germline V and J ends were trimmed by 4 bases and 1 base, with 16 bases remaining between them. This CDR3 spans 16 amino acids. Germline CDR1 and CDR2: SGHDN and FVKESK. The gene calls are TRBV14 and TRBJ2-5; the D gene could be TRBD1 or TRBD2 (6 bases each). The TCR was taken from a human donor in good health (CMV status not recorded). Some clones in this sample may be carry-over from other donors' samples. The sequencing sample was made of PBMCs. The CDR3: CASSLLTGTSQETQYF. DNA of the CDR3: TGTGCCAGCAGCCTACTTACAGGGACTTCCCAAGAGACCCAGTACTTC.